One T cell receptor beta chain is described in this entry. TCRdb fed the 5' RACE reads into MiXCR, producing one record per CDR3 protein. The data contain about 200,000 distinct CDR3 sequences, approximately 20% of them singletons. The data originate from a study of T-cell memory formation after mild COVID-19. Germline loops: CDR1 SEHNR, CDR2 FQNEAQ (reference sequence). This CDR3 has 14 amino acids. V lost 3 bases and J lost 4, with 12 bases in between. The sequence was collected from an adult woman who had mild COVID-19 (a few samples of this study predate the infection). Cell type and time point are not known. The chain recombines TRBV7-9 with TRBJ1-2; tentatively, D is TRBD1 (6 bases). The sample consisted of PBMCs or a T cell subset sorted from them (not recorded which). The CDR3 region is CASSLSQGSYGYTF. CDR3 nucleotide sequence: TGTGCCAGCAGCTTGTCACAGGGTAGCTATGGCTACACCTTC.